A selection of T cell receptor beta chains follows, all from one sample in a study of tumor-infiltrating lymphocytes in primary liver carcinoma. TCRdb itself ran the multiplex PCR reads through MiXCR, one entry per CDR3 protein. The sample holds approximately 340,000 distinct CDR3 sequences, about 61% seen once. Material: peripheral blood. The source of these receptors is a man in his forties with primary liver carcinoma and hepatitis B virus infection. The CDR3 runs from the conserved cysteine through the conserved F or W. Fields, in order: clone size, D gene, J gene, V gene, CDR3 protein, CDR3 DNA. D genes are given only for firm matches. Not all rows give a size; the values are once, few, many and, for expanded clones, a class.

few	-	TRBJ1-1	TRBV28	CASSLVGRLAFF	TGTGCCAGCAGTCTCGTCGGGAGATTGGCTTTCTTT
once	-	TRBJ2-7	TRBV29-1	CSVEVTRETYEQYF	TGCAGCGTTGAAGTGACTAGGGAAACCTACGAGCAGTACTTC
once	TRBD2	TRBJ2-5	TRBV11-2	CGRSPVGLAGEETQYF	TGTGGCCGCAGTCCCGTTGGACTAGCGGGAGAAGAGACCCAGTACTTC
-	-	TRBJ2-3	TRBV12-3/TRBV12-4	CASSFTGVTDTQYF	TGTGCCAGCAGTTTCACGGGAGTCACAGATACGCAGTATTTT
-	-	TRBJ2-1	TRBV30	CVWGAVEQFF	TGTGTCTGGGGGGCCGTAGAGCAGTTCTTC
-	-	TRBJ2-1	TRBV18	CASSPPVEVNNEQFF	TGTGCCAGCTCACCTCCCGTCGAGGTAAACAATGAGCAGTTCTTC
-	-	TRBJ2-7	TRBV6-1	CASEKGQVFSYEQYF	TGTGCCAGCGAGAAGGGACAAGTCTTCTCCTACGAGCAGTACTTC
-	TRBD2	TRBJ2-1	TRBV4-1	CASSLRTSGGNEQFF	TGCGCCAGCAGCCTCCGGACTAGCGGGGGGAATGAGCAGTTCTTC
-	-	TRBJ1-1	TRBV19	CASSMRQWENTEAFF	TGTGCCAGTAGTATGAGACAGTGGGAGAACACTGAAGCTTTCTTT
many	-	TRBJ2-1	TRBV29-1	CSVGLGGRYNEQFF	TGCAGCGTTGGTTTAGGGGGAAGATACAATGAGCAGTTCTTC
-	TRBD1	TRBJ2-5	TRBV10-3	CAISESDRLPETQYF	TGTGCCATCAGTGAGTCGGACAGGCTCCCAGAGACCCAGTACTTC
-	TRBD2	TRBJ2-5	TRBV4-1	CASSQETSGRAEETQYF	TGCGCCAGCAGCCAAGAGACTAGCGGGAGGGCCGAGGAGACCCAGTACTTC
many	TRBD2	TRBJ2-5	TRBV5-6	CASSLWTSGRAGETQYF	TGTGCCAGCAGCCTATGGACTAGCGGGAGAGCCGGAGAGACCCAGTACTTC
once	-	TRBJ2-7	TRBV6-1	CASCTNNWGEQYF	TGTGCCAGCTGTACGAACAACTGGGGGGAGCAGTACTTC
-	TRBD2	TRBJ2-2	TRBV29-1	CSVAGLAGIGINTEELFF	TGCAGCGTGGCCGGACTAGCGGGAATCGGAATTAACACCGAGGAGCTGTTTTTT
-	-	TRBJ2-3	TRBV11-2	CASSLPGDPDTQYF	TGTGCCAGCAGCCTTCCGGGGGACCCAGATACGCAGTATTTT
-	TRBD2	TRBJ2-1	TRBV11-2	CASTRTSESNEKFF	TGTGCCAGTACACGGACTAGCGAGAGTAATGAGAAGTTCTTC
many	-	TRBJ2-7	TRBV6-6	CASSYSGTLYEQYF	TGTGCCAGCAGTTACTCGGGGACTCTCTACGAGCAGTACTTC
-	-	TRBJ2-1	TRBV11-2	CASSFPMGYNEQFF	TGTGCCAGCAGCTTCCCCATGGGTTACAATGAGCAGTTCTTC
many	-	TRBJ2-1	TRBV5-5	CASLGRSSYNEQFF	TGTGCCAGCTTGGGCAGGAGCTCCTACAATGAGCAGTTCTTC
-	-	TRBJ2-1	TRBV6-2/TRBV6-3	CASSLRRGQSYNEKFF	TGTGCCAGCAGTTTAAGGCGGGGACAGTCTTACAATGAGAAGTTCTTC
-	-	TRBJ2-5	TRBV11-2	CGSSLVHLGETQYF	TGTGGCAGCAGCTTAGTACATCTCGGAGAGACCCAGTACTTC
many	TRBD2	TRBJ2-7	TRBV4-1	CASSPPGLASTEQYF	TGCGCCAGCAGCCCTCCGGGACTAGCGTCTACCGAGCAGTACTTC
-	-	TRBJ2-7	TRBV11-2	CACSLGFQELWYF	TGTGCCTGTAGCTTAGGGTTCCAGGAACTTTGGTACTTC